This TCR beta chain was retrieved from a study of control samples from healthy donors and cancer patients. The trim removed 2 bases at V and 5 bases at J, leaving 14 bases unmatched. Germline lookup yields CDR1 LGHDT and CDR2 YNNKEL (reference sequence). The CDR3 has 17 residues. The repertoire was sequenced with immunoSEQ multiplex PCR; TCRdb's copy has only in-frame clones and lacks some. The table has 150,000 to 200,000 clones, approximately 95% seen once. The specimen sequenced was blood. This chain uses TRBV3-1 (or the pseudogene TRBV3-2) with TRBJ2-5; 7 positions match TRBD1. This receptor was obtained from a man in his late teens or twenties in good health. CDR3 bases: TGTGCCAGCAGCCAAACTGCAGGGGGACCGGTCGTGGAGACCCAGTACTTC. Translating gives CASSQTAGGPVVETQYF.